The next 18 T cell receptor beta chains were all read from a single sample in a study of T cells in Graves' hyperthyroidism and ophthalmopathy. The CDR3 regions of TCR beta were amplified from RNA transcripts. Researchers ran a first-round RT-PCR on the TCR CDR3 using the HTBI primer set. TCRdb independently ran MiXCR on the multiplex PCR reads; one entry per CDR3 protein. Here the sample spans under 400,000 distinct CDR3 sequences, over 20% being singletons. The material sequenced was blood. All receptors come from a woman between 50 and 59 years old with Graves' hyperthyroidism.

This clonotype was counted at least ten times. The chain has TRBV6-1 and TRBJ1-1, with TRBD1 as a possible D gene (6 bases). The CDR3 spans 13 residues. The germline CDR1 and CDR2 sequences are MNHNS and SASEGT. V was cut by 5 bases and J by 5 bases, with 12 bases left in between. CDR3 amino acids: CASSWRGGTEAFF. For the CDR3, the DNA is TGTGCCAGCAGTTGGAGGGGGGGGACTGAAGCTTTCTTT.

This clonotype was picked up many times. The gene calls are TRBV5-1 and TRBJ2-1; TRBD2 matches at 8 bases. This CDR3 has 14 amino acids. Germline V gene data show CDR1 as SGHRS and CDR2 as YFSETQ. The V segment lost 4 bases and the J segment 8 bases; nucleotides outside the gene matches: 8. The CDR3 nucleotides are TGCGCCAGCAGCCGGGAGGGCCCTATTGATGAGCAGTTCTTC. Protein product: CASSREGPIDEQFF.

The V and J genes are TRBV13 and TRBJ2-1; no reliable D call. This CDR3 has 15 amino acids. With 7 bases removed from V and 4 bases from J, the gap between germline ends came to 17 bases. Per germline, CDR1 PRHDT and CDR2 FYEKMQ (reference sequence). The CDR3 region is CASTPPGPLYNEQFF. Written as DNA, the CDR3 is TGTGCCAGCACCCCGCCTGGACCACTTTACAATGAGCAGTTCTTC.

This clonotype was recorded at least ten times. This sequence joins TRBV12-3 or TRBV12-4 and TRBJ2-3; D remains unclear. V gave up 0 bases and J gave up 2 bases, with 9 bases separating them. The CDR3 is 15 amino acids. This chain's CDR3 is CASSLALENTDTQYF. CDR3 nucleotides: TGTGCCAGCAGTTTAGCGTTGGAAAACACAGATACGCAGTATTTT.

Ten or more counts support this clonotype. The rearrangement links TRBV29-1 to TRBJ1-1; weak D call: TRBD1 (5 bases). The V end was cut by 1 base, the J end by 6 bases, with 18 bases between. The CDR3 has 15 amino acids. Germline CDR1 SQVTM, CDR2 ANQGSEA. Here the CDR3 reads CSVEGTSRAEPEAFF. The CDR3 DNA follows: TGCAGCGTTGAAGGGACGAGCAGGGCAGAGCCTGAAGCTTTCTTT.

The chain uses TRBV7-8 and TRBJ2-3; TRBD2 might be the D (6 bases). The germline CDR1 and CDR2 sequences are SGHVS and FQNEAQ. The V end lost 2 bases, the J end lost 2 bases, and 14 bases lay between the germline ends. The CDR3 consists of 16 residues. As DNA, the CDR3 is TGTGCCAGCAGCTTACAACTAGCCTCATTCACAGATACGCAGTATTTT. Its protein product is CASSLQLASFTDTQYF.

The CDR3, as DNA: TGCGCCAGCAGCTTGGGGTCGGACAGGGTCGGTGGCTACACCTTC. Translation gives CASSLGSDRVGGYTF. The chain uses TRBV5-1 and TRBJ1-2, with TRBD1 matching over 8 bases. The CDR3 length is 15 residues. V gave up 0 bases and J gave up 7 bases; unmatched junction bases: 8. Germline-derived CDR1 and CDR2 are SGHRS and YFSETQ. The variable domain in full, completed from reference TRBV5-1 and TRBJ1-2, reads KAGVTQTPRYLIKTRGQQVTLSCSPISGHRSVSWYQQTPGQGLQFLFEYFSETQRNKGNFPGRFSGRQFSNSRSEMNVSTLELGDSALYLCASSLGSDRVGGYTFGSGTRLTVV.

Here the CDR3 DNA reads TGTGCCAGCAGCTCCGGACAGGGAGGCTACACCTTC. It specifies CASSSGQGGYTF. The J gene is TRBJ1-2, the V gene TRBV11-1; TRBD1 matches 8 bases. The V segment lost 4 bases and the J segment 8 bases; nucleotides outside the gene matches: 3. Germline CDR1 reads SGHAT; CDR2 reads FQDESV (reference sequence). The CDR3 runs 12 residues.

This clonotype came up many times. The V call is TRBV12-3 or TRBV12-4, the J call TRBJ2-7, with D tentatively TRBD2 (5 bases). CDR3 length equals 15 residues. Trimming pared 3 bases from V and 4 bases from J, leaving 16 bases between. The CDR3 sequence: CASSFFPGNLYEQYF. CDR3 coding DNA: TGTGCCAGCAGTTTCTTTCCGGGGAACTTATACGAGCAGTACTTC.

The DNA for the CDR3 is TGTGCCAGCAGCCCTGGACAGGGCGGTCGGAAGGGTCAGCCCCAGCATTTT. Protein: CASSPGQGGRKGQPQHF. The chain combines TRBV2 with TRBJ1-5; 8 bases line up with TRBD1. The V gene end was trimmed by 6 bases and the J gene end by 6 bases; junction bases not matched to a gene: 16. The CDR3 consists of 17 residues. The germline V gene has CDR1 SNHLY and CDR2 FYNNEI.

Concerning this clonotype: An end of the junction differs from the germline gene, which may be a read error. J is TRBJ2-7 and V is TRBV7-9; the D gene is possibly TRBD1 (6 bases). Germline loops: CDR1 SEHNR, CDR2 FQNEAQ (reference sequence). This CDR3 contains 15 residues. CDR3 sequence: CATSLVGAQSYEQYF. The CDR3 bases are TGTGCCACCAGCTTAGTGGGGGCGCAGTCCTACGAGCAGTACTTC.

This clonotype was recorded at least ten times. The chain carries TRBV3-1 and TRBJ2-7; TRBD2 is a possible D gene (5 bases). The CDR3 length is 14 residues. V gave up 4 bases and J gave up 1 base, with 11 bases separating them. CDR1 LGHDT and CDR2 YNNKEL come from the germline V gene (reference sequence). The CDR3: CASSPDPGSYEQYF. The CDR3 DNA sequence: TGTGCCAGCAGCCCTGACCCGGGATCCTACGAGCAGTACTTC.

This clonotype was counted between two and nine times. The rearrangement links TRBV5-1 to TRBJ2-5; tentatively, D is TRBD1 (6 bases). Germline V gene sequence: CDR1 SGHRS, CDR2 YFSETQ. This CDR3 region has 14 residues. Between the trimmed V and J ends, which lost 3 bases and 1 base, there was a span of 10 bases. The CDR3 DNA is TGCGCCAGCAGCTACAGGGTGGGCCAAGAGACCCAGTACTTC. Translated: CASSYRVGQETQYF.

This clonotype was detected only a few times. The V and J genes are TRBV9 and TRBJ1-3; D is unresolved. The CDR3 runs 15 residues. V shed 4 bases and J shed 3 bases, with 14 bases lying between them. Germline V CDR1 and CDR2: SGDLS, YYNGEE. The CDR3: CASSPPWPNGNTIYF. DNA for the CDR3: TGTGCCAGCAGCCCTCCCTGGCCCAATGGAAACACCATATATTTT. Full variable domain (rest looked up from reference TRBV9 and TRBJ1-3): DSGVTQTPKHLITATGQRVTLRCSPRSGDLSVYWYQQSLDQGLQFLIQYYNGEERAKGNILERFSAQQFPDLHSELNLSSLELGDSALYFCASSPPWPNGNTIYFGEGSWLTVV.

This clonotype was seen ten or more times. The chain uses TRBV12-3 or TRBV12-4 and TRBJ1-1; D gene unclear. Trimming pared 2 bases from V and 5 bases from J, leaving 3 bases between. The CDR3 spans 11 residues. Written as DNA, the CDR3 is TGTGCCAGCAGTTTAAGGACTGAAGCTTTCTTT. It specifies CASSLRTEAFF.

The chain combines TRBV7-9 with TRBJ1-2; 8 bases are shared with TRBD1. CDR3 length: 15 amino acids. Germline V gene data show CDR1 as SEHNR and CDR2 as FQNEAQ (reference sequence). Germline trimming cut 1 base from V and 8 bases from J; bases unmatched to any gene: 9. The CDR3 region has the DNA TGTGCCAGCAGCTTAGATCCCGGACAGGGAGAGGGCTACACCTTC. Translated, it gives CASSLDPGQGEGYTF.

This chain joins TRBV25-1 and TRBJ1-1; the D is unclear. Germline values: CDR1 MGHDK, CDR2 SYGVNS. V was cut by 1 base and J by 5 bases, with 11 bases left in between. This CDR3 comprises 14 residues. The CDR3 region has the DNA TGTGCCAGCAGTGAATCCGGCAGAAGGACTGAAGCTTTCTTT. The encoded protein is CASSESGRRTEAFF.

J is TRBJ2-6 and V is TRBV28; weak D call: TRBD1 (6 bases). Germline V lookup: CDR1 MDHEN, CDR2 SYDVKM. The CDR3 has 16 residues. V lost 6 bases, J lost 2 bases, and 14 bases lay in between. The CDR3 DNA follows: TGTGCCAGCAGATTCAGGGGTATCACTGGGGCCAACGTCCTGACTTTC. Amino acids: CASRFRGITGANVLTF.